This T cell receptor (beta chain) was identified during a study of cytomegalovirus exposure and HLA in healthy donors. The study, taken as a whole, reports: It was around 160 TCR beta chains that were listed as cytomegalovirus-associated.

Healthy bone marrow donors made up the donor group. There are 14 residues in the CDR3. V lost 6 bases, J lost 7 bases, and 13 bases lay in between. Germline assignment: CDR1 SGHTA and CDR2 FQGNSA. A multiplex PCR was run with 60 Vbeta primers and 13 Jbeta primers. Generated by immunoSEQ multiplex PCR, the TCRdb table keeps only in-frame clones and is missing some. The table lists about 190,000 clones, about nine tenths of them singletons. Comments on this clone: Antigen: not known.

The clonotype originates from a man younger than 45 in good health and CMV-seronegative. Sequenced: PBMCs. The chain has TRBV7-2 and TRBJ1-6; D is ambiguous. The CDR3 DNA sequence: TGTGCCAGCAGTCTCCGACGGGAAAATTCACCCCTCCACTTT. Protein product: CASSLRRENSPLHF.